This T cell receptor beta chain was observed in a study of CD8 T cells in Susac syndrome. Across the whole study: Patients with Susac syndrome had blood drawn and were at that point therapy-naive, on corticosteroids, or on intravenous immunoglobulin alone.

Points on this clonotype: Its cognate antigen is unknown.

Overall study results and limits: The CD4+ T cell repertoires, which came from Susac syndrome patients, showed no sign of clonal expansion.

RNA, at roughly 0.5 to 1 ug, was reverse transcribed with random hexamers. MiXCR, run by TCRdb on the immunoSEQ multiplex PCR reads, gives a single entry per CDR3 protein. The sample comprises roughly 200,000 distinct CDR3 sequences, about 93% of which are singletons, and 0.095% to 0.1% rests with the top ten. V was clipped by 6 bases and J by 2 bases, with 13 bases between them. Germline CDR1 is LNHDA and CDR2 is SQIVND (reference sequence). The CDR3 length is 14 residues. The V gene is TRBV19, the J gene TRBJ2-5; D gene ambiguous. This receptor was obtained from a human donor with Susac syndrome. The sample taken for sequencing was CD4+ T cells from PBMCs. The CDR3 bases are TGTGCCAGTAGCCAAGGTGGCGGACAAGAGACCCAGTACTTC. It specifies CASSQGGGQETQYF.